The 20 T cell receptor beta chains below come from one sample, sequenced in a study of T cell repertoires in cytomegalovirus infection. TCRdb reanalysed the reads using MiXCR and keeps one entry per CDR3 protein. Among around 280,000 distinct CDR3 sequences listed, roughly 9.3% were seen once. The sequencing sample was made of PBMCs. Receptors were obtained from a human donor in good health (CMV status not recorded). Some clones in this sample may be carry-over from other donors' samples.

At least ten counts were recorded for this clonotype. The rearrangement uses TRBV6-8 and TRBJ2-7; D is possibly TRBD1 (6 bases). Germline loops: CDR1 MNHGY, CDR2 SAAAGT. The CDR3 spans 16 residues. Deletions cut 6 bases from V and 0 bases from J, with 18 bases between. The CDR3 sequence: CASSRRGGLSSYEQYV. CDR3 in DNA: TGTGCCAGCAGCCGACGTGGGGGCCTGAGCTCCTACGAGCAGTACGTC.

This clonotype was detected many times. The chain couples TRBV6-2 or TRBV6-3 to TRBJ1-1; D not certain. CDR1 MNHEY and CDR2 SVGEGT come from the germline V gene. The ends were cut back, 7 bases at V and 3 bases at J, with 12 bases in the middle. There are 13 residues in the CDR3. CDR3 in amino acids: CASKNTMDTEAFF. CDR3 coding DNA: TGTGCCAGCAAAAATACAATGGACACTGAAGCTTTCTTT.

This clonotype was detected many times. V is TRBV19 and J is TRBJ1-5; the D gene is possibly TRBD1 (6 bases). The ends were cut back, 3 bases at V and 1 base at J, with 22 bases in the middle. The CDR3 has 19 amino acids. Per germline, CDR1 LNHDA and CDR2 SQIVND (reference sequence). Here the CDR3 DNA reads TGTGCCAGTAGTATTCGGGTCCCCTCAGGGGTGGGAAGCAATCAGCCCCAGCATTTT. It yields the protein CASSIRVPSGVGSNQPQHF.

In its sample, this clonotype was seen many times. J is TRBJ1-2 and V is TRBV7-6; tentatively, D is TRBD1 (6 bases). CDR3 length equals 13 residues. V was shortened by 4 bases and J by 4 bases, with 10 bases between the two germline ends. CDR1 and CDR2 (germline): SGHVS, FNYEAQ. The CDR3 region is CASSSSTGYGYTF. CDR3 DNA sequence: TGTGCCAGCAGCTCATCGACAGGCTATGGCTACACCTTC.

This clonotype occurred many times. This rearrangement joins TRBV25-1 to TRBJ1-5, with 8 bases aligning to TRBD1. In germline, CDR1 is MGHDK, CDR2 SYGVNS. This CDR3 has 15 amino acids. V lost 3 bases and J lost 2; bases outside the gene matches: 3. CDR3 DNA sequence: TGTGCCAGCAGTGACGGACAGGGAGGCAATCAGCCCCAGCATTTT. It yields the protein CASSDGQGGNQPQHF.

This chain's CDR3 is CASSDGLAAEQFF. Written as DNA, the CDR3 is TGTGCCAGCAGTGACGGACTAGCGGCTGAGCAGTTCTTC. The chain links TRBV12-3 or TRBV12-4 to TRBJ2-1; TRBD2 agrees at 10 bases. The V gene end was trimmed by 5 bases and the J gene end by 9 bases; junction bases not matched to a gene: 4. This CDR3 region has 13 residues.

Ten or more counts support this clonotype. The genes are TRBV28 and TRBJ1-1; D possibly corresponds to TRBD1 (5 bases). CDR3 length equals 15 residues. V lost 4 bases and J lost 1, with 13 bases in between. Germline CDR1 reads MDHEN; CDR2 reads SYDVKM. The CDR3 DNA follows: TGTGCCAGCAGTTCCCCTCGGGGGACGAACACTGAAGCTTTCTTT. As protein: CASSSPRGTNTEAFF. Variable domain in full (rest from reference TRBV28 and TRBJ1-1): DVKVTQSSRYLVKRTGEKVFLECVQDMDHENMFWYRQDPGLGLRLIYFSYDVKMKEKGDIPEGYSVSREKKERFSLILESASTNQTSMYLCASSSPRGTNTEAFFGQGTRLTVV.

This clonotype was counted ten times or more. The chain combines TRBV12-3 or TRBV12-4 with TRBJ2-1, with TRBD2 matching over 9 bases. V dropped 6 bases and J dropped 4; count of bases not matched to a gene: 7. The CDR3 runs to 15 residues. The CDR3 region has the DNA TGTGCCAGCAGAGAGCGGGGGGCTCTTTACAATGAGCAGTTCTTC. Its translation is CASRERGALYNEQFF.

As DNA, the CDR3 is TGTGCCACCAGTATCGGTCAGGGCGGTGAGCAGTTCTTC. Its translation is CATSIGQGGEQFF. The V call is TRBV24-1, the J call TRBJ2-1; tentative D call: TRBD1 (5 bases). V was cut by 6 bases and J by 9 bases, with 14 bases left in between. CDR1 is KGHDR, CDR2 SFDVKD, per germline. This CDR3 region has 13 residues.

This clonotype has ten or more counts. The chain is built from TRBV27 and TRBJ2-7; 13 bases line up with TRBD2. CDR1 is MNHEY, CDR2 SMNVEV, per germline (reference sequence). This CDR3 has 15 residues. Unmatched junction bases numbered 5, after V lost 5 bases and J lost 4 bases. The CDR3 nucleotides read TGTGCCAGCAGTCTGGGGACTAGCGGGGTGTACGAGCAGTACGTC. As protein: CASSLGTSGVYEQYV.

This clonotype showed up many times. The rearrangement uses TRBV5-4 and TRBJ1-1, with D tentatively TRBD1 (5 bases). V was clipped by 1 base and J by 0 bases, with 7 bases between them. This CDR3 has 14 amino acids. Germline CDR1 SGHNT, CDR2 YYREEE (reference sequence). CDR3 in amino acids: CASSLRDVNTEAFF. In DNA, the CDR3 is TGTGCCAGCAGCTTGCGGGACGTGAACACTGAAGCTTTCTTT.

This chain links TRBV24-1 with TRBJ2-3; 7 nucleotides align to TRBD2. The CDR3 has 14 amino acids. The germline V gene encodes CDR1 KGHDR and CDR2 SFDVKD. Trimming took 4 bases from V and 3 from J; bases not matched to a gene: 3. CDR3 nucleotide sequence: TGTGCCACCAGTGAAGCGGGGACGACAGATACGCAGTATTTT. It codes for CATSEAGTTDTQYF.

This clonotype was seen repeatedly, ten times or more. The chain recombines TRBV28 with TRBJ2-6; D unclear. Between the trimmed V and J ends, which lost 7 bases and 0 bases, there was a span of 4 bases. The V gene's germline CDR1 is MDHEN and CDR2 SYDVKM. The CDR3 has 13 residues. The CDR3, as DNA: TGTGCCAGCACTCTCTCTGGGGCCAACGTCCTGACTTTC. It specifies CASTLSGANVLTF.

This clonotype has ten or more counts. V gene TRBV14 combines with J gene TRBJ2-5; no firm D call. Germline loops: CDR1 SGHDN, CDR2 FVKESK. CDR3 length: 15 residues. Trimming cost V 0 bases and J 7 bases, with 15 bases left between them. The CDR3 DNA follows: TGTGCCAGCAGCCAAGATTGGCCCCTTCGAGGGACCCAGTACTTC. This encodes CASSQDWPLRGTQYF.

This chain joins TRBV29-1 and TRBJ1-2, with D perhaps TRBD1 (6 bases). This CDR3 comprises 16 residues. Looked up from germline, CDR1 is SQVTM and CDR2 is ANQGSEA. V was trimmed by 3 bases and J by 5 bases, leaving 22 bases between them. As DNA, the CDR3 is TGCAGCGTTGAGGAAGGGGGGGGGACTAGACCATATGGCTACACCTTC. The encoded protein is CSVEEGGGTRPYGYTF.

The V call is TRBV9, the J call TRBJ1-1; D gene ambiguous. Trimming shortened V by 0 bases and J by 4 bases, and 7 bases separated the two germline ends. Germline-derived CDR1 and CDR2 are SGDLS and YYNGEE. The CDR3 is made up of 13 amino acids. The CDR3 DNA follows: TGTGCCAGCAGCGTAGACGGAGTCACTGAAGCTTTCTTT. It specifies CASSVDGVTEAFF.

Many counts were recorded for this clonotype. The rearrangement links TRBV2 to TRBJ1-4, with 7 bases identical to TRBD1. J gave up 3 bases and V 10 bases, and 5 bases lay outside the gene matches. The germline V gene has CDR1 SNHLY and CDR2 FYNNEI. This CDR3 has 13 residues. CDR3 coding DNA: TGTGCCACACAGGGGTTCCCTAATGAAAAACTGTTTTTT. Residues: CATQGFPNEKLFF.

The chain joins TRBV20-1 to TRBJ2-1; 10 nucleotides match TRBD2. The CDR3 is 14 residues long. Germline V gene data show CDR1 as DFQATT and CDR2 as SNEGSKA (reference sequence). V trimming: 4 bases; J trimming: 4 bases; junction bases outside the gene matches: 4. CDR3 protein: CSAKLAGAYNEQFF. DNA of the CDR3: TGCAGTGCTAAGCTAGCGGGGGCATACAATGAGCAGTTCTTC.

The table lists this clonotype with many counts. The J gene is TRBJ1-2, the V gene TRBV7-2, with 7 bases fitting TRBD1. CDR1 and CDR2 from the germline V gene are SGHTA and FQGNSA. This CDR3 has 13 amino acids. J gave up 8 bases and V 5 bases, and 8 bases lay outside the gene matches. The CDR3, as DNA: TGTGCCAGCAGCCCCGGGGACAGATGGGGCTACACCTTC. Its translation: CASSPGDRWGYTF.

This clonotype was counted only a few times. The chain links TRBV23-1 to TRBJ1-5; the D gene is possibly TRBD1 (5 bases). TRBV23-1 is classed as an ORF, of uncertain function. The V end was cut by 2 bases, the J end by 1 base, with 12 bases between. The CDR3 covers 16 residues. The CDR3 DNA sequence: TGCGCCAGCAGTCAACACCGATCAGGGAGCAATCAGCCCCAGCATTTT. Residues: CASSQHRSGSNQPQHF.